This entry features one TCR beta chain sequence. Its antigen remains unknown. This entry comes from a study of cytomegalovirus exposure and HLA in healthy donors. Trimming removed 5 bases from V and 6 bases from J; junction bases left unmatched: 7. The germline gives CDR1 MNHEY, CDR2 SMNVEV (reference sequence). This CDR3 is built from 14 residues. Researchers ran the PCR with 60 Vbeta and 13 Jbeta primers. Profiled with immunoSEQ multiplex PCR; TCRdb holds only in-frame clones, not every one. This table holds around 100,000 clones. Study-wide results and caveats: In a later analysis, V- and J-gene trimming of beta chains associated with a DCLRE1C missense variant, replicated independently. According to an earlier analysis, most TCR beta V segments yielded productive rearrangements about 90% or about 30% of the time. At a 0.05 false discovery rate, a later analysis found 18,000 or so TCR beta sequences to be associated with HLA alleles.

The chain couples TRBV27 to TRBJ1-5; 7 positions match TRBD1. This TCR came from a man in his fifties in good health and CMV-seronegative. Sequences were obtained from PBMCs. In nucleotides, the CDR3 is TGTGCCAGCAGTCGACAGGGTTTTGGTCAGCCCCAGCATTTT. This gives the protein CASSRQGFGQPQHF.